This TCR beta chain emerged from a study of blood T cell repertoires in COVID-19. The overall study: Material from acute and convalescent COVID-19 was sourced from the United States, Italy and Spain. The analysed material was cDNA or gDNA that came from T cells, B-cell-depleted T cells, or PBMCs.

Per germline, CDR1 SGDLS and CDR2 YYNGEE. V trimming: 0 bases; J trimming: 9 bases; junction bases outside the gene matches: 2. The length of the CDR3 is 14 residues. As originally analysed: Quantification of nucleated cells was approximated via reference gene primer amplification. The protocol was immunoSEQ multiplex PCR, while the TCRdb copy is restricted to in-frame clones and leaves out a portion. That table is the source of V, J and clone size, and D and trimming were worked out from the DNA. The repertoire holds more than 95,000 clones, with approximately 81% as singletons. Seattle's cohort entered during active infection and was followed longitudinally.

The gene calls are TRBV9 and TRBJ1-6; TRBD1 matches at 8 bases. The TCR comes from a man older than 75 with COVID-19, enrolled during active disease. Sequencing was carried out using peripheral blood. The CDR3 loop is CASSVEGTGSPLHF. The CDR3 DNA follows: TGTGCCAGCAGCGTAGAGGGGACAGGTTCACCCCTCCACTTT.